Below, 7 T cell receptor beta chains from the same sample are listed, as sequenced in a study of regulatory T cells in long-lasting Graves disease. Arm-PCR of CDR3 regions and iRepertoire HTBI primers were used to build TCR beta libraries. One entry per CDR3 protein, called by TCRdb with MiXCR from the multiplex PCR reads. The sample lists 300,000 to 400,000 distinct CDR3 sequences; 15% to 20% were seen once. Time point described: newly diagnosed GD, antithyroid drugs for less than 3 months. The TCR library was prepared using RNA isolated from PBMCs. Sequencing used peripheral blood mononuclear cells (PBMCs), obtained at new diagnosis, from a patient treated with antithyroid drugs. These receptors originate from a female donor with Graves disease.

As DNA, the CDR3 is TGCAGTGCTAGAGAGCGTGGGGGAAACAATGAGCAGTTCTTC. This sequence encodes CSARERGGNNEQFF. The J gene is TRBJ2-1, the V gene TRBV20-1, with D possibly called TRBD1 or TRBD2 (5 bases each). The CDR3 has 14 residues. V shed 0 bases and J shed 5 bases, with 11 bases lying between them. Germline CDR1 is DFQATT and CDR2 is SNEGSKA (reference sequence).

This clonotype has just a few counts. This rearrangement joins TRBV10-3 to TRBJ2-3; 9 bases match TRBD1. J gave up 3 bases and V 11 bases, and 9 bases lay outside the gene matches. The length of the CDR3 is 14 residues. Germline V gene data show CDR1 as ENHRY and CDR2 as SYGVKD. The CDR3, as DNA: TGTGCCTCTACCGGGACAGGGTCAACAGATACGCAGTATTTT. Protein product: CASTGTGSTDTQYF.

This clonotype has a count of ten or more. The chain recombines TRBV12-3 or TRBV12-4 with TRBJ1-5; D remains ambiguous. The CDR3 runs to 13 residues. The V and J ends lost 3 bases and 3 bases respectively, with 6 bases between them. CDR3 DNA sequence: TGTGCCAGCAGTTTCGGGGACAATCAGCCCCAGCATTTT. As protein: CASSFGDNQPQHF.

This clonotype was detected only a few times. This sequence joins TRBV5-1 and TRBJ2-5; TRBD1 agrees at 7 bases. CDR3 length: 15 residues. CDR1 and CDR2 from the germline V gene are SGHRS and YFSETQ. Germline trimming cut 4 bases from V and 0 bases from J; bases unmatched to any gene: 6. The CDR3, as DNA: TGCGCCAGCAGCCAAGCAACAGGGGACCAAGAGACCCAGTACTTC. Protein product: CASSQATGDQETQYF.

This clonotype has at least ten counts. CDR3 in amino acids: CSAVGTSGDTDTQYF. CDR3 DNA: TGCAGTGCTGTCGGGACTAGCGGGGATACAGATACGCAGTATTTT. This chain joins TRBV20-1 and TRBJ2-3, with 13 bases identical to TRBD2. J lost 3 bases, V lost 5 bases, and 5 bases had no gene match. Germline CDR1 is DFQATT and CDR2 is SNEGSKA (reference sequence). The CDR3 covers 15 residues.

This clonotype was observed at least ten times. The V and J genes are TRBV18 and TRBJ2-6, with D perhaps matching TRBD1 (6 bases). The CDR3 loop spans 17 amino acids. V lost 5 bases to trimming and J lost 0 bases, with 14 bases between them. CDR1 KGHSH and CDR2 LQKENI come from the germline V gene. The CDR3 DNA is TGTGCCAGCTCAGCGACAGGCGGCTACTCTGGGGCCAACGTCCTGACTTTC. Amino acids: CASSATGGYSGANVLTF.

Remarks on this clonotype: A far larger clone is only one base removed, so a read error is likely. Given the absence of the conserved phenylalanine or tryptophan at the CDR3 end, a read error is likely. The chain couples TRBV2 to TRBJ2-1, with TRBD1 matching 9 bases. The CDR3 contains 15 residues. Germline CDR1 is SNHLY and CDR2 is FYNNEI. V dropped 6 bases and J dropped 5; count of bases not matched to a gene: 8. The CDR3: CASSPGQGGDNEQFL. CDR3 bases: TGTGCCAGCAGCCCGGGACAGGGAGGGGACAATGAGCAGTTCCTC.